These 23 T cell receptor beta chains originate from one sample sequenced in a study of tumor-infiltrating lymphocytes in primary liver carcinoma. TCR beta cDNA was made from 500 ng total RNA with a constant-region primer. Libraries for TCR beta were built through three nested multiplex PCR rounds, which together made up a slightly modified ARM-PCR procedure. Two initial PCR rounds of around 10 cycles each paired TRBV1-TRBV30 forward primers with a C-beta reverse primer. TCRdb redid the calling of the multiplex PCR reads with MiXCR, one entry per CDR3 protein. This table holds about 43,000 distinct CDR3 sequences, 73% found once. RNA and DNA were co-extracted from around 20-30 mg of unsorted bulk tissue. The specimen was liver tumor tissue from sampling region 2. Subset specified: tumor region T2, inferior pole. The origin of the receptors is a man in his forties with primary liver carcinoma and hepatitis B virus infection.

As to this clonotype: One base away lies a much larger clone, so this may be a sequencing read error. This chain uses TRBV20-1 with TRBJ1-5, with a possible D match to TRBD1 (5 bases). V was trimmed by 5 bases and J by 1 base, leaving 18 bases between them. The CDR3 has 16 residues. Germline values: CDR1 DFQATT, CDR2 SNEGSKA (reference sequence). The CDR3 protein is CSAARGEWSSNQPQHF. CDR3 coding DNA: TGCAGTGCTGCCCGGGGGGAATGGTCAAGCAATCAGCCCCAGCATTTT.

Concerning this clonotype: This could be a read error, since a much larger clone is one nucleotide away. The genes are TRBV18 and TRBJ2-5, with D possibly being TRBD1 or TRBD2 (5 bases each). The CDR3 is made up of 15 amino acids. Germline CDR1 KGHSH, CDR2 LQKENI. CDR3 sequence reads: CASSPRDVFQETLYF. The CDR3 DNA reads as TGTGCCAGCTCACCTAGGGACGTTTTCCAAGAGACCCTGTACTTC.

The chain links TRBV29-1 to TRBJ2-7; TRBD1 matches at 7 bases. The CDR3 extends over 14 amino acids. CDR1 SQVTM and CDR2 ANQGSEA come from the germline V gene. Unmatched junction bases numbered 14, after V lost 5 bases and J lost 7 bases. Written as DNA, the CDR3 is TGCAGCGTTCCAGACAGGGTGTATCAGGTTGAGCAGTACTTC. It translates to CSVPDRVYQVEQYF.

This clonotype has a handful of counts. A clone one base away is much larger, so this may be a read error. The V call is TRBV29-1, the J call TRBJ2-1, with D perhaps TRBD2 (6 bases). Trimming pared 8 bases from V and 9 bases from J, leaving 23 bases between. This CDR3 comprises 14 residues. Looked up from germline, CDR1 is SQVTM and CDR2 is ANQGSEA. CDR3 in DNA: TGCAGCCTCCGTGGGACTGGCGGGATAGGTGAGCAGTTCTTC. The encoded protein is CSLRGTGGIGEQFF.

Worth noting for this clonotype: One junction end does not reproduce the germline sequence, and a read error may be involved. The rearrangement uses TRBV6-5 and TRBJ2-3; the match to TRBD2 covers 12 bases. Germline lookup yields CDR1 MNHEY and CDR2 SVGAGI. The CDR3 runs 15 residues. This CDR3 reads CASNPGLAGIDTQYF. The DNA of the CDR3 is TGCGCTAGCAACCCAGGACTAGCGGGAATAGATACGCAGTATTTT.

Notes on this clonotype: The germline gene is not matched at one end of the junction; a read error may be the cause. The chain links TRBV6-2 or TRBV6-3 to TRBJ1-1, with D maybe TRBD1 (6 bases). CDR3 length: 14 amino acids. CDR1 and CDR2 from the germline V gene are MNHEY and SVGEGT. The CDR3: CPSRRGGMNTEVLF. DNA of the CDR3: TGTCCCAGTCGGCGAGGGGGGATGAACACTGAAGTTCTCTTT.

Many counts were recorded for this clonotype. The chain is built from TRBV5-4 and TRBJ2-1; D uncertain. The CDR3 runs to 12 residues. The germline V gene has CDR1 SGHNT and CDR2 YYREEE (reference sequence). With 5 bases removed from V and 5 bases from J, the gap between germline ends came to 8 bases. CDR3 in amino acids: CASSQDNNEQFF. The CDR3 nucleotides read TGTGCCAGCAGTCAGGATAACAATGAGCAGTTCTTC.

A note on this clonotype: No conserved phenylalanine or tryptophan is present at the end of the CDR3, so a read error is the likely explanation. The DNA is omitted, as the CDR3 cannot be located on it reliably, and the CDR3 follows TCRdb's listing. The V call is TRBV6-2 or TRBV6-3, the J call TRBJ2-7; the D call of TRBD1 is as the table states it, not checked on the DNA. The germline CDR1 and CDR2 sequences are MNHEY and SVGEGT. The CDR3 length is 14 residues, termini included. CDR3 region: CASSLRDRAHEQQY.

In the case of this clonotype: Compared with germline, one end of the junction differs, possibly owing to a read error. The J gene is TRBJ2-4, the V gene TRBV15; D gene unclear. The CDR3 runs to 17 residues. Germline loops: CDR1 LNHNV, CDR2 YYDKDF (reference sequence). The CDR3 loop reads CATSRDSSDLAENIQYF. For the CDR3, the DNA is TGTGCCACCAGCAGAGACTCCAGTGACTTAGCCGAAAACATTCAGTACTTC. The full variable domain, with the rest looked up from reference TRBV15 and TRBJ2-4, is DAMVIQNPRYQVTQFGKPVTLSCSQTLNHNVMYWYQQKSSQAPKLLFHYYDKDFNNEADTPDNFQSRRPNTSFCFLDIRSPGLGDTAMYLCATSRDSSDLAENIQYFGAGTRLSVL.

A note on this clonotype: At one end the junction does not follow the germline gene, possibly because of a read error. The chain employs TRBV6-6 and TRBJ1-1; 8 bases line up with TRBD1. The CDR3 is made up of 13 amino acids. Germline CDR1 and CDR2: MNHNY and SVGAGI (reference sequence). The CDR3 protein is CAGSTGGITEAFF. In DNA form, the CDR3 reads TGTGCCGGCAGCACAGGGGGGATTACTGAAGCTTTTTTT.

As concerns this clonotype: At one of its ends the junction is not consistent with the germline gene, which may arise from a read error. The V call is TRBV6-6, the J call TRBJ1-1; 8 bases line up with TRBD1. From germline, CDR1 is MNHNY and CDR2 SVGAGI (reference sequence). The CDR3 extends over 13 amino acids. The CDR3 protein is CASSTGGITEAFF. As DNA, the CDR3 is TGTGCCAGCAGCACAGGGGGGATTACTGAAGCCTTCTTC.

About this clonotype: It is likely a read error, because the conserved phenylalanine at the end of the CDR3 is missing. The V gene is TRBV5-1, the J gene TRBJ1-5; weak D call: TRBD1 (5 bases). Per germline, CDR1 SGHRS and CDR2 YFSETQ. The CDR3 spans 15 residues. The CDR3 DNA follows: TGTGCCAGCAGCTTGGGGGGGACTAGCAATCAGCCCCAGCATTAT. As protein: CASSLGGTSNQPQHY.

The CDR3 sequence: CASSYSTDSPYEQYF. CDR3 coding DNA: TGTGCCAGCAGTTACTCGACCGACAGCCCTTACGAGCAGTACTTC. The rearrangement joins TRBV6-6 to TRBJ2-7, with D perhaps TRBD1 (5 bases). The ends were cut back, 0 bases at V and 4 bases at J, with 13 bases in the middle. This CDR3 has 15 residues. From germline, CDR1 is MNHNY and CDR2 SVGAGI (reference sequence).

Concerning this clonotype itself: One end of the junction does not line up with germline, which may come from a read error. CDR3: CASGPEGIGTDKQYF. In DNA form, the CDR3 reads TGTGCCAGCGGCCCAGAGGGGATAGGCACAGATAAGCAGTATTTT. This sequence joins TRBV11-1 and TRBJ2-3, with D perhaps assigned TRBD1 or TRBD2 (5 bases each). Germline CDR1 SGHAT, CDR2 FQDESV (reference sequence). The CDR3 is made up of 15 amino acids.

This clonotype has a count of ten or more. The chain uses TRBV7-9 and TRBJ2-1; D is undetermined. V shed 2 bases and J shed 7 bases, with 12 bases lying between them. The CDR3 length is 14 residues. Germline V gene data show CDR1 as SEHNR and CDR2 as FQNEAQ (reference sequence). CDR3 in DNA: TGTGCCAGCAGCTTACTTCTGATTTTTAATGAGCAGTTCTTC. This codes for CASSLLLIFNEQFF. The full variable domain, rest sourced from reference TRBV7-9 and TRBJ2-1, is DTGVSQNPRHKITKRGQNVTFRCDPISEHNRLYWYRQTLGQGPEFLTYFQNEAQLEKSRLLSDRFSAERPKGSFSTLEIQRTEQGDSAMYLCASSLLLIFNEQFFGPGTRLTVL.

This clonotype was seen only a few times. This chain uses TRBV6-1 with TRBJ2-7; 9 bases map to TRBD2. Unmatched junction bases numbered 12, after V lost 10 bases and J lost 2 bases. The CDR3 consists of 15 residues. Per the germline V gene, CDR1 is MNHNS and CDR2 is SASEGT. Here the CDR3 DNA reads TGTGCCAACACGAGTAGCGGGAGTCTTACCTACGAGCAGTACTTC. Translating it yields CANTSSGSLTYEQYF.

For this clonotype: The junction shows a germline mismatch at one end, possibly a read error. The J gene is TRBJ2-3, the V gene TRBV29-1; perhaps D is TRBD1 or TRBD2 (6 bases each). The V gene's germline CDR1 is SQVTM and CDR2 ANQGSEA. This CDR3 comprises 16 residues. The CDR3 loop is CRVEDHGGRGTDTQYF. CDR3 DNA: TGCAGAGTTGAAGATCACGGGGGCCGGGGCACAGATACGCAGTATTTT.

This clonotype was seen a few times. A much larger clone lies one base from this, so it may be a read error. The CDR3 ends on some other residue instead of the conserved phenylalanine or tryptophan, so this is likely a read error. The V and J genes are TRBV11-1 and TRBJ1-1; no clear D gene. Germline V lookup: CDR1 SGHAT, CDR2 FQDESV (reference sequence). V was trimmed by 5 bases and J by 7 bases, leaving 8 bases between them. The length of the CDR3 is 11 residues. The DNA of the CDR3 is TGTGCCAGCAGCCTCTCGGGTGAAGCTTTCTTA. Protein product: CASSLSGEAFL.

In regard to this clonotype: Relative to the germline gene, one junction end is altered; a read error may explain this. J is TRBJ1-3 and V is TRBV11-2; D might be TRBD1 (5 bases). Germline V CDR1 and CDR2: SGHAT, FQNNGV. The CDR3 is made up of 12 amino acids. CDR3 protein: CTNSLGGITIYF. As DNA, the CDR3 is TGTACCAACAGCTTGGGGGGAATCACCATATATTTT.

With respect to this clonotype: A much larger clone lies a single base off, so this may be a read error. The chain couples TRBV5-1 to TRBJ2-3, with 7 bases matching TRBD2. CDR1 is SGHRS, CDR2 YFSETQ, per germline. The CDR3 is 14 residues long. The DNA of the CDR3 is TGCACCAGCAGTGGGGGAGGGCAGGAAGATACGCAGTATTTT. Encoded protein: CTSSGGGQEDTQYF. Supplemented by reference TRBV5-1 and TRBJ2-3, the full variable domain reads KAGVTQTPRYLIKTRGQQVTLSCSPISGHRSVSWYQQTPGQGLQFLFEYFSETQRNKGNFPGRFSGRQFSNSRSEMNVSTLELGDSALYLCTSSGGGQEDTQYFGPGTRLTVL.

Comment on this clonotype: Compared with germline, one end of the junction differs, possibly owing to a read error. The chain has TRBV12-3 or TRBV12-4 and TRBJ2-3; D is perhaps TRBD2 (5 bases). This CDR3 has 13 residues. The DNA of the CDR3 is TGTACCAGCAGTCCACTATGGGGAGATAAGCAGTATTTT. Translated, it gives CTSSPLWGDKQYF.

Remarks on this clonotype: A read error may produce the germline difference seen at one junction end. The chain carries TRBV4-3 and TRBJ2-4; the D is unclear. The CDR3 totals 14 residues. Germline CDR1 LGHNA, CDR2 YSLEER. CDR3 bases: TGCGCCAGTAGCCAAGTTGGTCTGGCGAACATTCAGTACTTC. It translates to CASSQVGLANIQYF.

By share of the sample, this clonotype is medium-sized. The chain recombines TRBV4-3 with TRBJ2-1; weak D call: TRBD1 (7 bases). The CDR3 sequence is 16 residues long. V was cut by 0 bases and J by 4 bases, with 13 bases left in between. Per germline, CDR1 LGHNA and CDR2 YSLEER. CDR3 in amino acids: CASSQETRGRYNEQFF. CDR3 bases: TGCGCCAGCAGCCAAGAAACCAGGGGGAGGTACAATGAGCAGTTCTTC.